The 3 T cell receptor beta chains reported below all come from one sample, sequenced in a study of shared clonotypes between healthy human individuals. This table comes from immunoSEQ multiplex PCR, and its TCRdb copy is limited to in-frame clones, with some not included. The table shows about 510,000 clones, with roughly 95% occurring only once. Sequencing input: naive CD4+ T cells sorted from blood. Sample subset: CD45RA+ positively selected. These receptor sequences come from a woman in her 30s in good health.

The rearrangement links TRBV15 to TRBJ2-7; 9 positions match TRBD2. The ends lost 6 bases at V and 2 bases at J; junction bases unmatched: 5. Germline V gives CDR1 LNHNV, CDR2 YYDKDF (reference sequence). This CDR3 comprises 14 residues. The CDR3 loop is CATSKAGGTYEQYF. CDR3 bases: TGTGCCACCAGTAAAGCGGGAGGAACCTACGAGCAGTACTTC.

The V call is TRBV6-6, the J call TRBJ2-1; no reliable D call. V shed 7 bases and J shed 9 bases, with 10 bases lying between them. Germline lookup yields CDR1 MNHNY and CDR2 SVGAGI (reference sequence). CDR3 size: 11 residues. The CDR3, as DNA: TGTGCCAGCAAGAACGGTGGTGAGCAGTTCTTC. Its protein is CASKNGGEQFF.

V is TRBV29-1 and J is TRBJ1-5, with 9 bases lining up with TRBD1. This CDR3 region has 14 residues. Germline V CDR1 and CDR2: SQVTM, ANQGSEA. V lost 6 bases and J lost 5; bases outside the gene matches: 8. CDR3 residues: CSVATGGWDQPQHF. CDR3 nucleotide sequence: TGCAGCGTAGCCACAGGGGGCTGGGATCAGCCCCAGCATTTT.